Below, one T cell receptor beta chain is given with its context. Its target is not known. PCR was performed using 60 Vbeta and 13 Jbeta primers. TCRdb's copy holds only in-frame clones and misses some; the assay was immunoSEQ multiplex PCR. The sample has tens of thousands of clones, about 81% seen once. Healthy bone marrow donors formed the donor group. The CDR3 consists of 12 residues. V was cut by 3 bases and J by 7 bases, with 10 bases left in between. Germline V gives CDR1 LGHNA, CDR2 YNFKEQ. These data are taken from a study of cytomegalovirus exposure and HLA in healthy donors. Study-level points and caveats: Sequence variants that were highly shared formed a cluster that was likely a sequencing artifact.

The sample taken for sequencing was PBMCs. The clonotype originates from a middle-aged woman in good health and CMV-seropositive. The chain combines TRBV4-2 with TRBJ2-7; D may be TRBD2 (6 bases). CDR3 coding DNA: TGTGCCAGCAGCCAGCCACGGGGGGAGCAGTACTTC. It codes for CASSQPRGEQYF.